This is a list of T cell receptor beta chains from one sample in a study of T-cell memory formation after mild COVID-19. Via MiXCR, TCRdb re-called the 5' RACE reads, giving one row per CDR3 protein. The sample holds 550,000 to 600,000 distinct CDR3 sequences, about a fifth seen once. Material for sequencing was PBMCs or a T cell subset sorted from them (not recorded which). The receptors originated from an adult woman who had mild COVID-19 (a few samples of this study predate the infection). Cell type and time point are not known. Both conserved end residues are trimmed from each CDR3. The D gene is left open where the match is weak.

TRBJ2-3 TRBV4-1 TRBD2 ASSQRGGLTDTQY
TRBJ1-1 TRBV5-1 TRBD1 ASSLASPGQAGEAF
TRBJ2-1 TRBV7-9 TRBD2 AGQTAGSYNEQF
TRBJ2-3 TRBV28 TRBD2 ASSVNSGRTQY
TRBJ2-4 TRBV5-1 NA ASSLGRETKNIQY
TRBJ1-5 TRBV4-1 NA ASSQDLGQPQH
TRBJ1-2 TRBV20-1 TRBD1 SARGQIRGGYT
TRBJ2-1 TRBV7-8 TRBD1 ASSVGQVNNEQL
TRBJ1-5 TRBV7-8 TRBD1 ASSGEPGQSVGNQPQH
TRBJ2-2 TRBV5-1 TRBD1 ASSHRDRGSTGELF
TRBJ2-3 TRBV6-5 TRBD1 ASSFPGQGSDTQY